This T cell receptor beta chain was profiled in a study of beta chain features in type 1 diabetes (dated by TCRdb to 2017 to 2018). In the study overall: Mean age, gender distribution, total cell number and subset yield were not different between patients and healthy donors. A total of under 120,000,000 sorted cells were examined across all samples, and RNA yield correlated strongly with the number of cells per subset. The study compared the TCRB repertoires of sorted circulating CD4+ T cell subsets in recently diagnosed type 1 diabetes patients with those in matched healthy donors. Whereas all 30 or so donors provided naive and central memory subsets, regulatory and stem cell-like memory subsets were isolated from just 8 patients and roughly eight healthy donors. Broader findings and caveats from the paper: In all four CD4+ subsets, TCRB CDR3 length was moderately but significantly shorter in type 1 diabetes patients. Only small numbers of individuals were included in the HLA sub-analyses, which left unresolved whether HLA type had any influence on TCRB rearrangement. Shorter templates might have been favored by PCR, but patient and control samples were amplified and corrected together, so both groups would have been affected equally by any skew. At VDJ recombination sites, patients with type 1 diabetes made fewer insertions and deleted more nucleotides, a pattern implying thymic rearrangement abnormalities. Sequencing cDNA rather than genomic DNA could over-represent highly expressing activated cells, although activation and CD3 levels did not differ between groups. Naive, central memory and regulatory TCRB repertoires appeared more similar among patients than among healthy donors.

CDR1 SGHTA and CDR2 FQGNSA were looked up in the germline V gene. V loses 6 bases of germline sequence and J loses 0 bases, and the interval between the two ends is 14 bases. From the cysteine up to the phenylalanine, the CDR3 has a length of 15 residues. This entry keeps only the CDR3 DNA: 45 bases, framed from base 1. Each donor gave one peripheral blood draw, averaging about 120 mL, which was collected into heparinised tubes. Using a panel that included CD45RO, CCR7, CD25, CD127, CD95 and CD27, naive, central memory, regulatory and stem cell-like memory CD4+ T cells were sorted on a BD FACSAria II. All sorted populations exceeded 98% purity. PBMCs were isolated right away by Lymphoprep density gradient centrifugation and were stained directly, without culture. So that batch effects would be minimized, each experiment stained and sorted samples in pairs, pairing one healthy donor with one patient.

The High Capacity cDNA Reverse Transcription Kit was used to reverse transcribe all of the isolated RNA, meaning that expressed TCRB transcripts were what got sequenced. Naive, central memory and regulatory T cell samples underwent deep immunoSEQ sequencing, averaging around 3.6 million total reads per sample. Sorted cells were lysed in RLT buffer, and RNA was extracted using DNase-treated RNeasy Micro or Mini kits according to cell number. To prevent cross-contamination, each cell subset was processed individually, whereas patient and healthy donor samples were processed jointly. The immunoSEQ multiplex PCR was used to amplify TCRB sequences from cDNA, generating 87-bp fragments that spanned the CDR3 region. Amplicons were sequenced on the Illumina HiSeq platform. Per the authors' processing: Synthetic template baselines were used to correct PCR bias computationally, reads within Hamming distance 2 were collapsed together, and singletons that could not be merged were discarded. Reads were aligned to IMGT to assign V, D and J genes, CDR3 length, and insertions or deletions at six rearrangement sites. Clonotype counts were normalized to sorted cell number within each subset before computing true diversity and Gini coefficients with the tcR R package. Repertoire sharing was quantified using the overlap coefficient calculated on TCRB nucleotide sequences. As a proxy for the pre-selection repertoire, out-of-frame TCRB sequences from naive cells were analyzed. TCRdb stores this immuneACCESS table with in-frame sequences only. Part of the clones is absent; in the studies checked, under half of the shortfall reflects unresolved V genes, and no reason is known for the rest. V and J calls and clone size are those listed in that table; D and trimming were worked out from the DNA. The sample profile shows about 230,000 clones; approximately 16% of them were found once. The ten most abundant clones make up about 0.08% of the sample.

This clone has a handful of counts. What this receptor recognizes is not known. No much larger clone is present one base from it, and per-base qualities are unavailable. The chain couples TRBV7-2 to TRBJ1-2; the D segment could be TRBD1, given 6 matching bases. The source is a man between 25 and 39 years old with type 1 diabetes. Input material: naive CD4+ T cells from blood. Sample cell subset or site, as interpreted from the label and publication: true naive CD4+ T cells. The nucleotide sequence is TGTGCCAGCAGTCCCGACAGGTTAACTAACTATGGCTACACCTTC. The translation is CASSPDRLTNYGYTF.